This T cell receptor (beta chain) was recorded in a study of identical twins' blood T cells. The trim removed 5 bases at V and 7 bases at J, leaving 6 bases unmatched. Germline V gives CDR1 LGHDT, CDR2 YNNKEL (reference sequence). The CDR3 length is 15 residues. MiXCR was run by TCRdb on the 5' RACE reads, yielding one entry per CDR3 protein. The data hold hundreds of thousands of distinct CDR3 sequences, with around 30% observed a single time. Material for sequencing was PBMCs. This TCR was sampled from a woman between 18 and 50 years old in good health. The rearrangement joins TRBV3-1 to TRBJ2-1; 12 nucleotides match TRBD2. DNA for the CDR3: TGTGCCAGCAGCGCGGCTAGCGGGGGGGAAAATGAGCAGTTCTTC. It specifies CASSAASGGENEQFF.